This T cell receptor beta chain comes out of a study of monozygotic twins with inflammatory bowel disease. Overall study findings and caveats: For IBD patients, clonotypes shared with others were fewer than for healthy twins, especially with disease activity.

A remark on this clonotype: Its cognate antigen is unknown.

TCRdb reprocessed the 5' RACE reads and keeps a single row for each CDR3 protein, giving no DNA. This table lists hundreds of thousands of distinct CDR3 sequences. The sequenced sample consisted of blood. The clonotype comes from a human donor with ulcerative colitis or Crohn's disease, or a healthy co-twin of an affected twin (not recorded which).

The CDR3 reads CASSYRTEMNTEAFF. The chain joins TRBV7-6 to TRBJ1-1. Looked up from germline, CDR1 is SGHVS and CDR2 is FNYEAQ. The CDR3 consists of 15 residues.